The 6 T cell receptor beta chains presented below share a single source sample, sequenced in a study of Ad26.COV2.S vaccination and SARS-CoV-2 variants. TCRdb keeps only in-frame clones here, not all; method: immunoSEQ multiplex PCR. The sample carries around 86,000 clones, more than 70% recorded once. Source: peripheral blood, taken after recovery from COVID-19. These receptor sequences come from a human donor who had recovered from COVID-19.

This CDR3 reads CASSPRHEQYF. In DNA form, the CDR3 reads TGTGCCAGCAGTCCCCGCCACGAGCAGTACTTC. The V gene is TRBV28, the J gene TRBJ2-7; D gene unclear. CDR1 and CDR2 (germline): MDHEN, SYDVKM. Trimming shortened V by 5 bases and J by 5 bases, and 7 bases separated the two germline ends. The CDR3 spans 11 residues. The complete variable domain, with remaining parts taken from reference TRBV28 and TRBJ2-7, reads DVKVTQSSRYLVKRTGEKVFLECVQDMDHENMFWYRQDPGLGLRLIYFSYDVKMKEKGDIPEGYSVSREKKERFSLILESASTNQTSMYLCASSPRHEQYFGPGTRLTVT.

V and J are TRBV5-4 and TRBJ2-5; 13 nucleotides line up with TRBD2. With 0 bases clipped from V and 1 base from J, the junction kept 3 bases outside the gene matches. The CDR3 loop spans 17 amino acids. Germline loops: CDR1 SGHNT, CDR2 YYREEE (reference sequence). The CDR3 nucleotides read TGTGCCAGCAGCTTGGGACTAGCGGGAGGTATCCAAGAGACCCAGTACTTC. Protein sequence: CASSLGLAGGIQETQYF.

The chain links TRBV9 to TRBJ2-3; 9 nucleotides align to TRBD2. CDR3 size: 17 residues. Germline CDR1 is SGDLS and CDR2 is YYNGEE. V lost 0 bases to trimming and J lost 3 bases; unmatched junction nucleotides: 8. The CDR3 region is CASSVATSGRLTDTQYF. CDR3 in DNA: TGTGCCAGCAGCGTAGCTACCAGCGGGAGGTTAACAGATACGCAGTATTTT.

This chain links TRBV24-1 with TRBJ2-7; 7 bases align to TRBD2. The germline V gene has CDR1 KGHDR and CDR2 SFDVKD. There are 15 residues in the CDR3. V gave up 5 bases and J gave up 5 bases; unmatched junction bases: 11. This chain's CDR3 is CATSVGASGPHEQYF. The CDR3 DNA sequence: TGTGCCACCAGTGTTGGGGCTAGCGGTCCCCACGAGCAGTACTTC.

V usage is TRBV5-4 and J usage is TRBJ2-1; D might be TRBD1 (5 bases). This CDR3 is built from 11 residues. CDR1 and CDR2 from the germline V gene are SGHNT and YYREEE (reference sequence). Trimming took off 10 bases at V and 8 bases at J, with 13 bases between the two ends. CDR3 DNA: TGTGCCCTCAGTACAGGACATGAGCAGTTCTTC. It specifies CALSTGHEQFF.

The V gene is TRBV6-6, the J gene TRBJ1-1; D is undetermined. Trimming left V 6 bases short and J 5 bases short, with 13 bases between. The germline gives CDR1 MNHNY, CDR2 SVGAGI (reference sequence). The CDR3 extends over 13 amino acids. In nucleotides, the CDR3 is TGTGCCAGCAGGTTAAAAGGTGCTACTGAAGCTTTCTTT. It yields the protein CASRLKGATEAFF.